Listed here are 15 T cell receptor beta chains from one sample, sequenced in a study of Ad26.COV2.S vaccination and SARS-CoV-2 variants. The treatment denotes: some 19 received Ad26.COV2.S at low or high dose, single or two shots; about 5 received placebo; per-sample allocation not given. Vaccine and placebo recipients were sampled on day 63 after the first injection. The table came from immunoSEQ multiplex PCR; TCRdb's copy has only in-frame clones and leaves some out. The table has around 450,000 clones, around 89% seen once; the top ten hold 3.6%. The source material was peripheral blood, sampled in a trial of Ad26.COV2.S vaccine versus placebo. These receptors all come from a person between 18 and 65 years old who received the Ad26.COV2.S COVID-19 vaccine or a placebo.

The chain is built from TRBV11-2 and TRBJ2-3; 7 bases map to TRBD1. CDR1 and CDR2 from the germline V gene are SGHAT and FQNNGV. The trim removed 5 bases at V and 6 bases at J, leaving 11 bases unmatched. CDR3 length: 15 residues. CDR3 nucleotide sequence: TGTGCCAGCAGCCCTAGTGACAGGGTAGAGGATACGCAGTATTTT. It specifies CASSPSDRVEDTQYF. Full variable domain (outside the CDR3, taken from reference TRBV11-2 and TRBJ2-3): EAGVAQSPRYKIIEKRQSVAFWCNPISGHATLYWYQQILGQGPKLLIQFQNNGVVDDSQLPKDRFSAERLKGVDSTLKIQPAKLEDSAVYLCASSPSDRVEDTQYFGPGTRLTVL.

This chain connects TRBV27 to TRBJ1-3, with D tentatively TRBD1 (6 bases). This CDR3 is built from 15 residues. V was shortened by 6 bases and J by 0 bases, with 12 bases between the two germline ends. CDR1 MNHEY and CDR2 SMNVEV come from the germline V gene (reference sequence). CDR3 in DNA: TGTGCCAGCAGACCCACAGGGTTCTCTGGAAACACCATATATTTT. Protein product: CASRPTGFSGNTIYF.

This clone was picked up one time. The chain combines TRBV30 with TRBJ1-2, with TRBD1 matching over 7 bases. V was pared by 3 bases and J by 0 bases, with 4 bases of the junction left unmatched. The CDR3 extends over 14 amino acids. CDR1 is GTSNPN, CDR2 SVGIG, per germline (reference sequence). DNA of the CDR3: TGTGCCTGGAGGGCAGGGGGATCTAACTATGGCTACACCTTC. Its translation is CAWRAGGSNYGYTF. The full variable domain, its missing parts supplied by reference TRBV30 and TRBJ1-2, is SQTIHQWPATLVQPVGSPLSLECTVEGTSNPNLYWYRQAAGRGLQLLFYSVGIGQISSEVPQNLSASRPQDRQFILSSKKLLLSDSGFYLCAWRAGGSNYGYTFGSGTRLTVV.

The chain recombines TRBV15 with TRBJ2-2; the match to TRBD2 covers 8 bases. The CDR3 consists of 16 residues. Germline CDR1 LNHNV, CDR2 YYDKDF (reference sequence). V shed 8 bases, J shed 4 bases, and the junction held 12 bases outside the gene matches. CDR3 nucleotide sequence: TGTGCCACCGCCAAGTCCGGGACTAGGCTCACCGGGGAGCTGTTTTTT. Protein sequence: CATAKSGTRLTGELFF.

The chain combines TRBV3-1 (or the pseudogene TRBV3-2) with TRBJ2-4; D is possibly TRBD2 (6 bases). CDR1 is LGHDT, CDR2 YNNKEL, per germline (reference sequence). V lost 3 bases and J 8 bases, leaving 8 bases between the germline ends. The CDR3 is 12 amino acids. The CDR3 coding sequence is TGTGCCAGCAGCCACGGGGGTCACATTCAGTACTTC. Protein product: CASSHGGHIQYF.

The sample holds one count of this clone. The J gene is TRBJ2-1, the V gene TRBV9, with 7 bases identical to TRBD2. J was trimmed by 5 bases and V by 2 bases; bases with no gene match: 10. Germline CDR1 and CDR2: SGDLS and YYNGEE. The CDR3 covers 16 residues. In DNA, the CDR3 is TGTGCCAGCAGCGTTCAGCGGGGAAATATCGACAATGAGCAGTTCTTC. Translated: CASSVQRGNIDNEQFF. The full variable domain, with the rest looked up from reference TRBV9 and TRBJ2-1, is DSGVTQTPKHLITATGQRVTLRCSPRSGDLSVYWYQQSLDQGLQFLIQYYNGEERAKGNILERFSAQQFPDLHSELNLSSLELGDSALYFCASSVQRGNIDNEQFFGPGTRLTVL.

This chain connects TRBV18 to TRBJ2-2, with D possibly matching TRBD1 (6 bases). This CDR3 has 15 amino acids. The ends were cut back, 3 bases at V and 1 base at J, with 9 bases in the middle. The germline CDR1 and CDR2 sequences are KGHSH and LQKENI. CDR3 coding DNA: TGTGCCAGCTCACCGACACAGGGGAACACCGGGGAGCTGTTTTTT. Translation: CASSPTQGNTGELFF.

J is TRBJ2-5 and V is TRBV11-2, with no clear D. The CDR3 is 13 amino acids. Germline V gene data show CDR1 as SGHAT and CDR2 as FQNNGV. V was clipped by 5 bases and J by 0 bases, with 7 bases between them. In nucleotides, the CDR3 is TGTGCCAGCAGCGTAGGACACCAAGAGACCCAGTACTTC. Its protein is CASSVGHQETQYF. Together with reference TRBV11-2 and TRBJ2-5, the CDR3 gives the full variable domain: EAGVAQSPRYKIIEKRQSVAFWCNPISGHATLYWYQQILGQGPKLLIQFQNNGVVDDSQLPKDRFSAERLKGVDSTLKIQPAKLEDSAVYLCASSVGHQETQYFGPGTRLLVL.

The V call is TRBV7-8, the J call TRBJ1-1, with unresolved D. The length of the CDR3 is 13 residues. Trimming left V 5 bases short and J 0 bases short, with 7 bases between. The germline V gene has CDR1 SGHVS and CDR2 FQNEAQ. CDR3 bases: TGTGCCAGCAGCCGCACAATGAACACTGAAGCTTTCTTT. Translation: CASSRTMNTEAFF. The full variable domain, in which reference TRBV7-8 and TRBJ1-1 provide the parts outside the CDR3, is GAGVSQSPRYKVAKRGQDVALRCDPISGHVSLFWYQQALGQGPEFLTYFQNEAQLDKSGLPSDRFFAERPEGSVSTLKIQRTQQEDSAVYLCASSRTMNTEAFFGQGTRLTVV.

This rearrangement joins TRBV5-1 to TRBJ2-7; 8 bases align to TRBD1. V lost 0 bases and J lost 1; bases outside the gene matches: 3. This CDR3 comprises 15 residues. The germline V gene has CDR1 SGHRS and CDR2 YFSETQ. The CDR3 protein is CASSLGDRGSYEQYF. DNA for the CDR3: TGCGCCAGCAGCTTGGGCGACAGGGGATCCTACGAGCAGTACTTC.

This chain joins TRBV4-1 and TRBJ2-5; possible D gene TRBD1, 6 bases. This CDR3 has 14 residues. CDR1 MGHRA and CDR2 YSYEKL come from the germline V gene. The ends were cut back, 3 bases at V and 4 bases at J, with 12 bases in the middle. As DNA, the CDR3 is TGCGCCAGCAGCCAGGGAGACAGGTTAGAGACCCAGTACTTC. Its protein is CASSQGDRLETQYF.

This clone was detected only once. This rearrangement joins TRBV18 to TRBJ2-5; the match to TRBD1 covers 7 bases. V dropped 2 bases and J dropped 5; count of bases not matched to a gene: 8. Germline-derived CDR1 and CDR2 are KGHSH and LQKENI. This CDR3 contains 15 residues. The DNA for the CDR3 is TGTGCCAGCTCACCAGGGACACAGGGGTTGGAGACCCAGTACTTC. Its protein is CASSPGTQGLETQYF. Variable domain in full (rest from reference TRBV18 and TRBJ2-5): NAGVMQNPRHLVRRRGQEARLRCSPMKGHSHVYWYRQLPEEGLKFMVYLQKENIIDESGMPKERFSAEFPKEGPSILRIQQVVRGDSAAYFCASSPGTQGLETQYFGPGTRLLVL.

CDR3 DNA sequence: TGTGCCTCGAACCAGGGGGTATGGGAGCAGTTCTTC. It specifies CASNQGVWEQFF. This chain uses TRBV30 with TRBJ2-1; 7 bases line up with TRBD1. V lost 7 bases to trimming and J lost 10 bases; unmatched junction nucleotides: 10. The CDR3 is made up of 12 amino acids. CDR1 GTSNPN and CDR2 SVGIG come from the germline V gene (reference sequence).

This clone was recorded only once. The chain recombines TRBV5-8 with TRBJ1-5, with TRBD1 identical over 7 bases. V shed 3 bases, J shed 0 bases, and the junction held 9 bases outside the gene matches. Germline V gene sequence: CDR1 SGHTS, CDR2 YDEGEE. CDR3 length: 17 amino acids. In nucleotides, the CDR3 is TGTGCCAGCAGCTGGGGGACAGACCTACTTAGCAATCAGCCCCAGCATTTT. The encoded protein is CASSWGTDLLSNQPQHF.

This rearrangement joins TRBV5-4 to TRBJ2-1, with 7 positions matching TRBD2. CDR1 SGHNT and CDR2 YYREEE come from the germline V gene (reference sequence). V lost 2 bases to trimming and J lost 4 bases; unmatched junction nucleotides: 3. The CDR3 consists of 14 residues. CDR3 DNA sequence: TGTGCCAGCAGCTTAGAGCGGGGATACAATGAGCAGTTCTTC. It translates to CASSLERGYNEQFF.